The entry below gives a single T cell receptor (beta chain) sequence along with its context. Its cognate antigen is unknown. Germline values: CDR1 MNHNS, CDR2 SASEGT. The V segment lost 4 bases and the J segment 3 bases; nucleotides outside the gene matches: 6. The CDR3 runs 14 residues. Repertoires were generated with immunoSEQ multiplex PCR, while TCRdb's copy carries only in-frame clones and drops some. Of some 320,000 clones listed, around 86% were seen once; the top ten hold 15% to 20%. The data were obtained in a study of shared clonotypes between healthy human individuals. Broader study findings: The study's rarefaction showed incomplete sorted-subset sequencing despite large depth.

The sample consisted of memory CD8+ T cells sorted from blood. Stated subset: CD45RO+ cells pooled with CCR7-negative TemRA cells. This clonotype was obtained from a man between 18 and 35 years old in good health. The genes are TRBV6-1 and TRBJ2-7, with 7 bases that match TRBD1. The CDR3 spells CASSARDSYYEQYF. CDR3 nucleotides: TGTGCCAGCAGTGCTAGGGACAGTTACTACGAGCAGTACTTC.